This T cell receptor (beta chain) was captured in a study of human T cells and chemical hapten exposure. Study outcomes and limitations: Alopecia was present in the donors, so their immune response may differ from healthy people's. Controls formed significantly fewer large CDR3 similarity clusters than expanded TCRs did.

The time point denotes: patch test 1, 2 weeks after DPC sensitization. Treatment indicated: therapeutic diphenylcyclopropenone sensitization with weekly scalp DPC. The donor pool consisted of alopecia patients aged 18 to 70 years, considered suitable for DPC. Trimming removed 1 base from V and 12 bases from J; junction bases left unmatched: 2. Germline CDR1 LNHDA, CDR2 SQIVND (reference sequence). The CDR3 totals 12 residues. A single record per CDR3 protein comes from TCRdb applying MiXCR to the RACE reads. The repertoire holds roughly 70,000 distinct CDR3 sequences, with 9.8% as singletons. In this sample, this clonotype turned up a few times. The antigen is undetermined.

V gene TRBV19 combines with J gene TRBJ1-5, with TRBD1 matching 8 bases. Sequenced material: whole blood, taken in connection with sensitization to the hapten diphenylcyclopropenone (DPC). The TCR comes from a middle-aged woman with alopecia areata. Some clones in this sample may be carry-over from other donors' samples. CDR3 sequence (DNA): TGTGCCAGTAGTATAGCGGGGACAGGCCAGCATTTT. Translated, it gives CASSIAGTGQHF.